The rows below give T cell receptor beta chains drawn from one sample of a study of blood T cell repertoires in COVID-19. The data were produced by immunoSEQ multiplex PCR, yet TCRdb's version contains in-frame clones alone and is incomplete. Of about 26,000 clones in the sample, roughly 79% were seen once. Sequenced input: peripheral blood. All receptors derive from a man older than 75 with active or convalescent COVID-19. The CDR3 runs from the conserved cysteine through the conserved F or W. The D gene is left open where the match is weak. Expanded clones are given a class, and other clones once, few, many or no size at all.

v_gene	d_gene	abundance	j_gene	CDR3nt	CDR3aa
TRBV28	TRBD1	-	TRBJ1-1	TGTGCCAGCAGGCGAGACAGGGCAAAAAGGGCTGAAGCTTTCTTT	CASRRDRAKRAEAFF
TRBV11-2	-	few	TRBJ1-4	TGTGCCAGCAGCCCTGACAGGAATGAAAAACTGTTTTTT	CASSPDRNEKLFF
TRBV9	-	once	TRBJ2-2	TGTGCCAGCAGCGGACAGGATTCCGGGGAGCTGTTTTTT	CASSGQDSGELFF
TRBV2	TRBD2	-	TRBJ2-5	TGTGCCAGCAGTGGAAGAGCGGGGGCCGGGACCCAGTACTTC	CASSGRAGAGTQYF
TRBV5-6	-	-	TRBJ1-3	TGTGCCAGCAGCAGGTCCGGGAGAGGGGTTAGCGGAAACACCATATATTTT	CASSRSGRGVSGNTIYF
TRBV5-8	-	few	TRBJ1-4	TGTGCCAGCAGCTTGCAGGTTGCAACTAATGAAAAACTGTTTTTT	CASSLQVATNEKLFF
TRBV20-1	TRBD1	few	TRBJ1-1	TGCATCCCAGGGGGGACTGAAGCTTTCTTT	CIPGGTEAFF
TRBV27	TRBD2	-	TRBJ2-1	TGTGCCAGCAGTCCGGGGACTAGTAGGGGGAATGAGCAGTTCTTC	CASSPGTSRGNEQFF
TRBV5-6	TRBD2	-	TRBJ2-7	TGTGCCAGCAACGATGACCTAGCGGGAGTCTACGAGCAGTACTTC	CASNDDLAGVYEQYF
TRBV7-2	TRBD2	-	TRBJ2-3	TGTGCCAGCAGCTTATCACTAGCGGGGGGGCGATACGATACGCAGTATTTT	CASSLSLAGGRYDTQYF
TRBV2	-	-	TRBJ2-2	TGTGCCAGCAGTTCGTCACTAAGGGCCGGGATGAAAACCGGGGAGCTGTTTTTT	CASSSSLRAGMKTGELFF
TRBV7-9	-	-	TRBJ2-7	TGTGCCAGCGGACCTCAACAGGGATCCTACGAGCAGTACTTC	CASGPQQGSYEQYF
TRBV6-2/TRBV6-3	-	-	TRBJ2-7	TGTGCCAGCAGTGGGACTTTCCGAGGGGACGAGCAGTACTTC	CASSGTFRGDEQYF
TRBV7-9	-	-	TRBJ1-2	TGTGCCAGCAGCTTAGGGGGCAAGGACGGCTACACCTTC	CASSLGGKDGYTF
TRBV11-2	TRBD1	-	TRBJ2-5	TGTGCCAGCAGCTGGGGACAGGGGATAGAGACCCAGTACTTC	CASSWGQGIETQYF
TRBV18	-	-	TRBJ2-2	TGTGCCAGCTCATACAGGAACACCGGGGAGCTGTTTTTT	CASSYRNTGELFF
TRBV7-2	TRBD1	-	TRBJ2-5	TGTGCCAGCAGCCATACAGGGGGTGAGACCCAGTACTTC	CASSHTGGETQYF
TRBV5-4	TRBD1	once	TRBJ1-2	TGTGCCAGCAGCTTGGGACAGGGAGACTATGGCTACACCTTC	CASSLGQGDYGYTF
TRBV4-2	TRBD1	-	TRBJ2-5	TGTGCCAGCAGCCAAAGGGTCGGGACAGGCCAAGAGACCCAGTACTTC	CASSQRVGTGQETQYF
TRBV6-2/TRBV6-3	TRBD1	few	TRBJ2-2	TGTGCCAGCAGTCCGCTGGACAGGGACACCGGGGAGCTGTTTTTT	CASSPLDRDTGELFF
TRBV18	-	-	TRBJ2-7	TGTGCCAGCTCACCGTACCGGGACTCGAGCTCCTACGAGCAGTACTTC	CASSPYRDSSSYEQYF
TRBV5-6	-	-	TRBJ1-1	TGTGCCAGCAGCTTGGGGGTGGGAGGAGCTTTCTTT	CASSLGVGGAFF
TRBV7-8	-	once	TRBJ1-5	TGTGCCAGCAGCTTAGTAGCGGGGAATCAGCCCCAGCATTTT	CASSLVAGNQPQHF
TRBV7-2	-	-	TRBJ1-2	TGTGCCAGCAGCTTAGTTGGCCAGGGCTATGGCTACACCTTC	CASSLVGQGYGYTF
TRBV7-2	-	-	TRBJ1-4	TGTGCCAGCAGCTTACTGGGGGGTTCTAATGAAAAACTGTTTTTT	CASSLLGGSNEKLFF
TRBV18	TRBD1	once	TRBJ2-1	TGTGCCAGCTCACCGGGGACAGGGTTGCGTGAGCAGTTCTTC	CASSPGTGLREQFF